This T cell receptor (beta chain) was sequenced for a study of blood T cell repertoires in COVID-19. Study-level information: Whether acute or convalescent, the COVID-19 samples came from the United States, Italy and Spain.

As handled by the study authors: Quantification of nucleated cells was approximated via reference gene primer amplification. Libraries were prepared by immunoSEQ multiplex PCR; TCRdb keeps only in-frame clonotypes and omits some of them. V and J calls and clone size are copied from that table; D and trimming were computed from the DNA. The sample carries 140,000 to 150,000 clones, under 80% recorded once. CDR1 is MGHRA and CDR2 is YSYEKL in the germline V gene. V gave up 6 bases and J gave up 7 bases, with 15 bases separating them. The CDR3 is made up of 14 amino acids. The rearrangement links TRBV4-1 to TRBJ2-2; D is unresolved. The sequence was obtained from a man aged 60 to 69 with acute or convalescent COVID-19. The sample was peripheral blood. Here the CDR3 reads CASSRQVDVGELFF. CDR3 sequence (DNA): TGCGCCAGCAGTAGGCAGGTCGATGTCGGGGAGCTGTTTTTT.